A single TCR beta chain is shown here with its context. Repertoires were generated with immunoSEQ multiplex PCR, while TCRdb's copy carries only in-frame clones and drops some. The profile shows about 2.3 million clones, 90% to 95% of them singletons. The sample belongs to a study of shared clonotypes between healthy human individuals. V shed 1 base and J shed 0 bases, with 10 bases lying between them. This CDR3 has 15 residues. The germline V gene encodes CDR1 KGHSY and CDR2 FQNENV. This receptor was identified in a man younger than 35 in good health. Some clones in this sample may be carry-over from other donors' samples. The rearrangement links TRBV16 to TRBJ2-7; the D is unclear. The sample taken for sequencing was naive CD4+ T cells from PBMCs. Subset here: CD45RA+ positively selected. CDR3 in amino acids: CASSQFGSSSYEQYF. As DNA, the CDR3 is TGTGCCAGCAGCCAATTCGGTAGCAGCTCCTACGAGCAGTACTTC. Full variable domain (rest looked up from reference TRBV16 and TRBJ2-7): GEEVAQTPKHLVRGEGQKAKLYCAPIKGHSYVFWYQQVLKNEFKFLISFQNENVFDETGMPKERFSAKCLPNSPCSLEIQATKLEDSAVYFCASSQFGSSSYEQYFGPGTRLTVT.